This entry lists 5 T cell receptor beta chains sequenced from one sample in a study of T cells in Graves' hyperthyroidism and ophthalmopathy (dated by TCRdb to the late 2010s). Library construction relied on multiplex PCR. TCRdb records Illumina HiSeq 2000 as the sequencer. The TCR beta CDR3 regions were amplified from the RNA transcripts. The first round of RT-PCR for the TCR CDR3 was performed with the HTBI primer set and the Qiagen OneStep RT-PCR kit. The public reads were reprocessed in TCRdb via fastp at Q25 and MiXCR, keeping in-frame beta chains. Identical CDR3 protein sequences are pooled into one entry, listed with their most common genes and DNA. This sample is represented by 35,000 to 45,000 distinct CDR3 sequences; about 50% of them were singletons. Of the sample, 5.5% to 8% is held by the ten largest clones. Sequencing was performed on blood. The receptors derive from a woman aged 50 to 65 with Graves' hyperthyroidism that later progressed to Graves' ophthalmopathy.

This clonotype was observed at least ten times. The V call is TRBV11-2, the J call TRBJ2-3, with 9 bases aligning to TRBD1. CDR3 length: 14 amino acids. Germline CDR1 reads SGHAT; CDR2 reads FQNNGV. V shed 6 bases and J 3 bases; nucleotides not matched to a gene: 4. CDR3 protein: CASRRTGVTDTQYF. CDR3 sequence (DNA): TGTGCCAGCAGGAGGACAGGGGTAACAGATACGCAGTATTTT.

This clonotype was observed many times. The CDR3 loop is CASGGLAGSPQYF. DNA of the CDR3: TGTGCCAGCGGGGGACTAGCGGGATCTCCGCAGTATTTT. The gene calls are TRBV9 and TRBJ2-3, with 13 bases fitting TRBD2. CDR1 is SGDLS, CDR2 YYNGEE, per germline. V shed 7 bases and J 10 bases; nucleotides not matched to a gene: 6. The length of the CDR3 is 13 residues.

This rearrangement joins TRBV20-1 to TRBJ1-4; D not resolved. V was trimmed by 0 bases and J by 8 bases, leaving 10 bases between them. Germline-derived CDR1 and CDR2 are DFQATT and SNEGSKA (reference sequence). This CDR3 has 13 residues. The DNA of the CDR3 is TGCAGTGCTAGAGATGCCGTAGGGGAAAAACTGTTTTTT. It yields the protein CSARDAVGEKLFF.

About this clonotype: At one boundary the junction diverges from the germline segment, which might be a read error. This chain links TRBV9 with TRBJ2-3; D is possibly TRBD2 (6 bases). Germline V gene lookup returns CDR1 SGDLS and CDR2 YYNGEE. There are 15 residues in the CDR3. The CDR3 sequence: CVSRVGVVGGDTQYF. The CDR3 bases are TGTGTCAGCAGAGTAGGAGTAGTGGGAGGAGATACGCAGTATTTT.

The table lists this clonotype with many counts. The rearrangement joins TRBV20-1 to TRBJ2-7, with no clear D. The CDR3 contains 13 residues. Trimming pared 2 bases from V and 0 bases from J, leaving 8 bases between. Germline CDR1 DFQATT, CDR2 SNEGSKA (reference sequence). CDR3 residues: CSARRPSSYEQYF. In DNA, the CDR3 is TGCAGTGCTAGACGGCCAAGCTCCTACGAGCAGTACTTC.